These T cell receptor beta chains were read from a single sample in a study of Tregs in tolerant kidney transplant recipients. Clones were sequenced by immunoSEQ multiplex PCR, and TCRdb holds only the in-frame ones, with some missing. The sample has roughly 120,000 clones; roughly 92% are singletons. Sequencing was performed on CD4+ T cells from blood. These receptors were taken from a human donor in good health. Each CDR3 is given with its conserved first and last residue. D genes are given only for firm matches. Not all rows give a size; the values are once, few, many and, for expanded clones, a class.

j_gene	d_gene	v_gene	abundance	CDR3nt	CDR3aa
TRBJ2-3	TRBD2	TRBV14	NA	TGTGCCAGCAGCCAAGACGGGGAACTAGCGGGGATCACAGATACGCAGTATTTT	CASSQDGELAGITDTQYF
TRBJ1-4	NA	TRBV5-6	once	TGTGCCAGCAGCTTGAGGAGAACCGGCCAGAATGAAAAACTGTTTTTT	CASSLRRTGQNEKLFF
TRBJ2-7	TRBD1	TRBV14	NA	TGTGCCAGCAGCCAAGATTACACAGGGGGCCACTTC	CASSQDYTGGHF
TRBJ1-1	NA	TRBV30	NA	TGTGCCTGGAGTGTACGGGACCTCTTGAACACTGAAGCTTTCTTT	CAWSVRDLLNTEAFF
TRBJ2-2	NA	TRBV7-3	NA	TGTGCCAGCAGCTCCGCCCTCACCGGGGAGCTGTTTTTT	CASSSALTGELFF
TRBJ2-5	NA	TRBV9	NA	TGTGCCAGCAGCGCCTCACAGGGAAGGACAGAGACCCAGTACTTC	CASSASQGRTETQYF
TRBJ1-3	NA	TRBV25-1	NA	TGTGCCAGCAGTGCAGGGTCGGGGAAGACTACTGGAAACACCATATATTTT	CASSAGSGKTTGNTIYF
TRBJ2-2	TRBD2	TRBV5-8	NA	TGTGCCAGCAGCCCAACTAGCGGAGCGAACACCGGGGAGCTGTTTTTT	CASSPTSGANTGELFF
TRBJ1-3	NA	TRBV6-1	NA	TGTGCCAGCAGTGGAGGCAGGAGCTCTGGAAACACCATATATTTT	CASSGGRSSGNTIYF
TRBJ1-1	NA	TRBV5-1	few	TGCGCCAGCAGCTTGGGATCAACAGGACCGAACACTGAAGCTTTCTTT	CASSLGSTGPNTEAFF
TRBJ2-3	NA	TRBV18	NA	TGTGCCAGCTCACCAACAGATACGCAGTATTTT	CASSPTDTQYF
TRBJ1-1	TRBD1	TRBV5-1	NA	TGCGCCAGCCACAGGGGGATTCACACTGAAGCTTTCTTT	CASHRGIHTEAFF
TRBJ1-2	NA	TRBV18	NA	TGTGCCACCTCCGAGGGGCGGGATGGCTACACCTTC	CATSEGRDGYTF
TRBJ1-1	NA	TRBV5-6	NA	TGTGCCAGCAGCTTCCGGGGGCGGATGAACACTGAAGCTTTCTTT	CASSFRGRMNTEAFF
TRBJ1-5	TRBD1	TRBV2	NA	TGTGCCAGTTGCGGGACAGGGGGAGGTCAGCCCCAGCATTTT	CASCGTGGGQPQHF
TRBJ2-1	TRBD2	TRBV4-2	NA	TGTGCCAGCAGCCAAGCGGCAGGGAGGGATGAGCAGTTCTTC	CASSQAAGRDEQFF
TRBJ1-3	NA	TRBV19	NA	TGTGCCAGTAGGTCCCAGGGGCTTGGAAACACCATATATTTT	CASRSQGLGNTIYF
TRBJ1-2	NA	TRBV9	few	TGTGCCAGCAGCGTAGAAGGAGCTCAGGTTGGCTACACCTTC	CASSVEGAQVGYTF
TRBJ1-1	NA	TRBV27	NA	TGTGCCAGCATCGTAAAGGTACGGGGGCGGACTGAAGCTTTCTTT	CASIVKVRGRTEAFF
TRBJ1-4	TRBD1	TRBV19	few	TGTGCCAGTAGTACACAGGGGGAAAAACTGTTTTTT	CASSTQGEKLFF
TRBJ2-1	TRBD1	TRBV11-3	NA	TGTGCCAGCAGCTTACCAGGGGGCAGGGAGCAGTTCTTC	CASSLPGGREQFF
TRBJ2-7	TRBD1	TRBV5-1	NA	TGCGCCAGCAGCCGTACGGGACAGACCTACGAGCAGTACTTC	CASSRTGQTYEQYF
TRBJ1-5	NA	TRBV4-1	few	TGCGCCAGCAGCCAAGATGGGCAGCCCCAGCATTTT	CASSQDGQPQHF
TRBJ2-3	NA	TRBV10-2	NA	TGCGCCAGCAGTGAGACGGAGGGTACGCAGTATTTT	CASSETEGTQYF
TRBJ1-2	TRBD1	TRBV10-2	once	TGCGCCAGCAGTCCTTCCGGACAGGGAGGCTACACCTTC	CASSPSGQGGYTF
TRBJ2-3	NA	TRBV5-1	NA	TGCGCCAGCAGGGAAGGACTAAGCACAGATACGCAGTATTTT	CASREGLSTDTQYF
TRBJ2-7	TRBD1	TRBV5-4	NA	TGTGCCAGCAGCGACAGGGGGTCTGACTACGAGCAGTACTTC	CASSDRGSDYEQYF
TRBJ1-4	NA	TRBV11-2	NA	TGTGCCAGCAGCCCCTCCTTAGGTCGGCGTGGTGAAAAACTGTTTTTT	CASSPSLGRRGEKLFF
TRBJ2-2	TRBD2	TRBV5-4	NA	TGTGCCAGCAGCGTACGGACTAGCGGAAACACCGGGGAGCTGTTTTTT	CASSVRTSGNTGELFF
TRBJ1-6	NA	TRBV2	NA	TGTGCCAGCAGTTCTAATTCACCCCTCCACTTT	CASSSNSPLHF
TRBJ2-1	NA	TRBV30	NA	TGTGCCTGTACTTCCTCGGGCTCCTACAATGAGCAGTTCTTC	CACTSSGSYNEQFF
TRBJ2-2	NA	TRBV30	NA	TGTGCCTGGCGCCCGACTGACCTGAACACCGGGGAGCTGTTTTTT	CAWRPTDLNTGELFF
TRBJ2-1	TRBD2	TRBV2	NA	TGTGCCAGCAGCGGTGGTGGTAGCGGGGGGTCCTACAATGAGCAGTTCTTC	CASSGGGSGGSYNEQFF
TRBJ2-7	TRBD1	TRBV5-5	NA	TGTGCCAGCAGCTTACAGGGGGCCGACGAGCAGTACTTC	CASSLQGADEQYF
TRBJ2-1	TRBD2	TRBV9	NA	TGTGCCAGCAGCGCCCCTTCGCTTGATAGCGGGGGGTACAATGAGCAGTTCTTC	CASSAPSLDSGGYNEQFF
TRBJ2-2	NA	TRBV5-1	once	TGCGCCAGCAGCTTGGTAGAAACCGGGGAGCTGTTTTTT	CASSLVETGELFF